This T cell receptor (beta chain) was captured by sequencing in a study of blood T cell repertoires in COVID-19. Produced via immunoSEQ multiplex PCR; TCRdb's table is partial and in-frame only. The profile covers 300,000 to 350,000 clones, with roughly nine tenths appearing a single time and 3% to 5% taken by the ten largest. This clone was counted between two and nine times. The same CDR3 is also encoded by other DNA sequences in this sample. Trimming pared 0 bases from V and 2 bases from J, leaving 6 bases between. Germline values: CDR1 SGHRS, CDR2 YFSETQ. The length of the CDR3 is 14 residues. This chain joins TRBV5-1 and TRBJ1-3; D may be TRBD1 (6 bases). The clonotype comes from a young woman who had been exposed to COVID-19. Input material: PBMCs or T cells enriched from blood (not recorded which). CDR3 protein: CASSLGTAGNTIYF. As DNA, the CDR3 is TGCGCCAGCAGCTTGGGGACAGCTGGAAACACCATATATTTT.